Listed below are T cell receptor beta chains from one sample, sequenced in a study of follicular helper T cells after annual influenza vaccination. Here immunoSEQ multiplex PCR was the method, and the copy in TCRdb shows in-frame clones only, minus some. The table has thousands of clones, approximately 90% seen once; the top ten hold 0.45% to 0.5%. Sequenced material: CXCR5+ CD38- circulating T follicular helper cells from blood, taken on the day of influenza vaccination. The receptors originated from an adult who received the influenza vaccine. CDR3s include the opening cysteine and the closing phenylalanine or tryptophan. D genes are given only for firm matches. Rows may omit the clone size; those that give it use once, few, many or a size class.

TRBV7-8,NA,TRBJ1-5,NA,CASSTSTGLGQPQHF,TGTGCCAGCAGCACTTCAACAGGGTTAGGTCAGCCCCAGCATTTT
TRBV9,NA,TRBJ2-1,NA,CASSPSGTDRDSFF,TGTGCCAGCAGCCCAAGCGGGACAGACAGGGATTCTTTCTTC
TRBV4-1,NA,TRBJ2-1,NA,CASSQSIGASYNEQFF,TGCGCCAGCAGCCAATCTATCGGGGCCTCCTACAATGAGCAGTTCTTC
TRBV6-5,NA,TRBJ1-1,NA,CASSRTGINTEAFF,TGTGCCAGCAGCCGTACGGGGATAAACACTGAAGCTTTCTTT
TRBV19,NA,TRBJ2-3,TRBD1,CASTGQAGLLDTQYF,TGTGCCAGTACCGGACAGGCAGGACTCCTGGATACGCAGTATTTT
TRBV5-1,NA,TRBJ1-4,TRBD1,CASHLGPGGEKLFF,TGCGCCAGTCACCTCGGCCCAGGGGGCGAAAAACTGTTTTTT
TRBV7-2,NA,TRBJ2-7,TRBD1,CASSLSFETGFVHEQYF,TGTGCCAGCAGCTTATCTTTCGAGACAGGGTTTGTGCACGAGCAGTACTTC
TRBV11-2,NA,TRBJ1-2,NA,CASSMDSDYGYTF,TGTGCCAGCAGCATGGACAGTGACTATGGCTACACCTTC
TRBV6-5,NA,TRBJ2-7,NA,CASSDLSYEQYF,TGTGCCAGCAGCGACCTCTCCTACGAGCAGTACTTC
TRBV6-1,NA,TRBJ1-4,TRBD1,CASRTGGADEKLFF,TGTGCCAGCAGGACAGGGGGCGCGGATGAAAAACTGTTTTTT
TRBV5-1,once,TRBJ2-1,NA,CASSLIGVKGYNEQFF,TGCGCCAGCAGCTTGATAGGGGTAAAAGGATACAATGAGCAGTTCTTC
TRBV18,once,TRBJ2-6,NA,CASSPQFSGANVLTF,TGTGCCAGCTCACCACAGTTTTCTGGGGCCAACGTCCTGACTTTC
TRBV2,NA,TRBJ2-3,NA,CASSASPMNTQYF,TGTGCCAGCAGTGCCTCCCCCATGAATACGCAGTATTTT
TRBV6-1,NA,TRBJ2-7,TRBD1,CASWKTGGGYEQYF,TGTGCCAGCTGGAAGACAGGGGGTGGATACGAGCAGTACTTC
TRBV5-6,once,TRBJ2-6,NA,CASSLQGPGANVLTF,TGTGCCAGCAGCTTACAGGGTCCTGGGGCCAACGTCCTGACTTTC
TRBV6-5,NA,TRBJ2-7,NA,CASGGTETYEQYF,TGTGCCAGTGGGGGGACGGAGACCTACGAGCAGTACTTC
TRBV6-5,NA,TRBJ2-1,NA,CASSLTSGIDNEQFF,TGTGCCAGCAGTCTCACCTCGGGGATCGACAATGAGCAGTTCTTC
TRBV7-9,once,TRBJ2-7,TRBD2,CASSRTSGALPEQYF,TGTGCCAGCAGCAGGACTAGCGGGGCTTTGCCCGAGCAGTACTTC
TRBV19,NA,TRBJ1-2,NA,CASSEVEKTGIGYTF,TGTGCCAGTAGCGAAGTAGAAAAAACAGGGATTGGCTACACCTTC
TRBV2,NA,TRBJ2-7,NA,CASKGGAYEQYF,TGTGCCAGCAAGGGGGGGGCATACGAGCAGTACTTC
TRBV9,NA,TRBJ2-1,NA,CASSVGLSHYNEQFF,TGTGCCAGCAGCGTGGGTCTCTCCCATTACAATGAGCAGTTCTTC
TRBV30,once,TRBJ2-3,NA,CAWSRSGYSDTQYF,TGTGCCTGGAGTAGATCTGGGTACTCAGATACGCAGTATTTT
TRBV27,NA,TRBJ1-4,TRBD1,CASSLGQGSEKLFF,TGTGCCAGCAGTCTTGGACAGGGGAGTGAAAAACTGTTTTTT
TRBV5-5,NA,TRBJ2-3,TRBD1,CASSLGTVTDTQYF,TGTGCCAGCAGCCTCGGGACAGTCACAGATACGCAGTATTTT
TRBV6-5,NA,TRBJ1-4,NA,CASKGGATNEKLFF,TGTGCCAGCAAGGGGGGAGCAACTAATGAAAAACTGTTTTTT
TRBV11-2,NA,TRBJ1-1,NA,CASSLLMVNTEAFF,TGTGCCAGCAGCTTATTAATGGTAAACACTGAAGCTTTCTTT
TRBV21-1,NA,TRBJ1-1,NA,CASSKEVELWYAEAFF,TGTGCCAGCAGCAAAGAGGTAGAGCTGTGGTACGCTGAAGCTTTCTTT
TRBV7-9,few,TRBJ2-3,NA,CASSGLRGISTDTQYF,TGTGCCAGCAGCGGCTTGAGGGGCATCAGCACAGATACGCAGTATTTT
TRBV6-1,NA,TRBJ1-1,NA,CASSERLFEAFF,TGTGCCAGCAGTGAGAGACTCTTCGAAGCTTTCTTT
TRBV5-8,NA,TRBJ2-1,NA,CASQEGGTPYNEQFF,TGTGCCAGCCAGGAAGGAGGGACCCCCTACAATGAGCAGTTCTTC
TRBV28,once,TRBJ2-7,TRBD2,CASSLTAGGIYEQYF,TGTGCCAGCAGTTTAACCGCGGGGGGGATATACGAGCAGTACTTC
TRBV6-1,NA,TRBJ1-4,NA,CASTTTTWEKLFF,TGTGCCAGCACTACAACAACTTGGGAAAAACTGTTTTTT
TRBV4-1,NA,TRBJ2-3,NA,CASSQDSGEADTQYF,TGCGCCAGCAGCCAAGATTCGGGGGAAGCAGATACGCAGTATTTT
TRBV29-1,NA,TRBJ1-1,TRBD1,CSVLPGGVTEAFF,TGCAGCGTTCTCCCAGGGGGCGTCACTGAAGCTTTCTTT
TRBV5-1,once,TRBJ2-1,NA,CASSFSQGQGNEQFF,TGCGCCAGCAGCTTTTCACAGGGCCAGGGGAATGAGCAGTTCTTC
TRBV6-5,NA,TRBJ1-1,NA,CASSYSSFMGTEAFF,TGTGCCAGCAGTTACTCGAGTTTCATGGGCACTGAAGCTTTCTTT
TRBV5-5,NA,TRBJ2-3,TRBD1,CASSLGQGSTDTQYF,TGTGCCAGCAGCTTGGGACAGGGTAGCACAGATACGCAGTATTTT
TRBV11-1,NA,TRBJ1-1,TRBD1,CASSSDRGFSAEAFF,TGTGCCAGCAGTTCGGACAGGGGCTTTAGCGCTGAAGCTTTCTTT
TRBV15,NA,TRBJ2-2,NA,CATSRDAVTGELFF,TGTGCCACCAGCAGAGATGCGGTCACCGGGGAGCTGTTTTTT
TRBV7-6,NA,TRBJ1-1,NA,CASSLARVVSGPAMNTEAFF,TGTGCCAGCAGCTTAGCGCGGGTCGTAAGTGGACCAGCCATGAACACTGAAGCTTTCTTT
TRBV7-6,NA,TRBJ2-1,TRBD1,CASSSGGNEQFF,TGTGCCAGCAGCTCAGGGGGCAATGAGCAGTTCTTC
TRBV6-5,NA,TRBJ1-3,NA,CASRPPTNGNTIYF,TGTGCCAGCAGGCCCCCGACGAATGGAAACACCATATATTTT
TRBV5-4,NA,TRBJ1-3,TRBD1,CASTPGTGSSGNTIYF,TGTGCCAGCACACCCGGGACAGGAAGCTCTGGAAACACCATATATTTT
TRBV28,NA,TRBJ1-2,TRBD1,CASTLGGQGVLSYGYTF,TGTGCCAGCACCTTGGGCGGACAGGGGGTACTATCCTATGGCTACACCTTC
TRBV18,once,TRBJ2-2,NA,CASSRGTPGTGELFF,TGTGCCAGCTCGCGGGGGACACCCGGCACCGGGGAGCTGTTTTTT
TRBV7-9,NA,TRBJ2-1,NA,CASSLVNEQFF,TGTGCCAGCAGCTTAGTCAATGAGCAGTTCTTC
TRBV5-1,NA,TRBJ2-7,NA,CASSLVTGPYEQYF,TGCGCCAGCAGCTTAGTTACAGGGCCCTACGAGCAGTACTTC
TRBV6-1,NA,TRBJ1-5,NA,CASIQGLYSNQPQHF,TGTGCCAGCATCCAGGGCTTATATAGCAATCAGCCCCAGCATTTT
TRBV11-3,NA,TRBJ2-3,TRBD1,CASSLSRGTDTQYF,TGTGCCAGCAGCTTATCCAGGGGGACAGATACGCAGTATTTT
TRBV27,NA,TRBJ1-1,NA,CASSQRGAEAFF,TGTGCCAGCAGTCAAAGGGGAGCTGAAGCTTTCTTT
TRBV6-4,NA,TRBJ1-6,NA,CASSDMDSPLHF,TGTGCCAGCAGTGACATGGACTCACCCCTCCACTTT
TRBV18,NA,TRBJ1-1,NA,CASSPREGRLTEAFF,TGTGCCAGCTCACCACGGGAGGGACGGTTGACTGAAGCTTTCTTT
TRBV2,once,TRBJ1-4,TRBD1,CASTGTGGEKLFF,TGTGCCAGCACCGGGACAGGGGGGGAAAAACTGTTTTTT
TRBV12-5,NA,TRBJ1-1,NA,CASGFWGAGTEAFF,TGTGCTAGTGGTTTTTGGGGCGCCGGAACTGAAGCTTTCTTT
TRBV7-9,NA,TRBJ1-1,NA,CASSLEGGTEAFF,TGTGCCAGCAGCTTAGAGGGAGGCACTGAAGCTTTCTTT
TRBV28,NA,TRBJ1-3,NA,CASSLSGTWGNTIYF,TGTGCCAGCAGTCTCTCCGGGACGTGGGGAAACACCATATATTTT
TRBV7-9,few,TRBJ1-6,NA,CASSGTGSSSPLHF,TGTGCCAGCAGCGGAACGGGGAGCAGTTCACCCCTCCACTTT
TRBV5-1,few,TRBJ1-1,NA,CASSLLGGLNTEAFF,TGCGCCAGCAGCTTGTTGGGGGGTCTGAACACTGAAGCTTTCTTT